This T cell receptor beta chain is drawn from a study of Tregs in tolerant kidney transplant recipients. Produced via immunoSEQ multiplex PCR; TCRdb's table is partial and in-frame only. The sample table includes around 10,000 clones. Recipients received nonmyeloablative bone marrow transplants from related graft donors, with transient mixed chimerism. Study outcomes and limitations: Few patients were studied, so findings need validation in larger groups.

Per germline, CDR1 SGHVS and CDR2 FQNEAQ. The CDR3 is made up of 14 amino acids. The ends lost 2 bases at V and 5 bases at J; junction bases unmatched: 6. Of note for this clone: Its antigen is currently unknown. Read coverage stops 3 residues before the CDR3 terminus; the germline J gene supplies the remainder.

The receptor was isolated from a human patient who received a combined kidney and bone marrow transplant. Some of the T cells may derive from the graft donor. The rearrangement uses TRBV7-8 and TRBJ2-7, with 7 nucleotides matching TRBD1. Source: CD8+ T cells from blood (PBMCs), taken 24 months after the transplant. The CDR3 spells CASSLPEGGHEQYF. CDR3 DNA (partial): TGTGCCAGCAGCTTACCGGAAGGGGGCCACGAG.